These 3 T cell receptor beta chains share one sample of origin, sequenced in a study of technical replicates of blood from a handful of donors. Produced via immunoSEQ multiplex PCR; TCRdb's table is partial and in-frame only. The sample lists around 75,000 clones, 75% to 95% occurring once. The sequencing sample was made of T cells isolated from PBMCs. All receptors derive from a human donor in good health.

The V and J genes are TRBV5-1 and TRBJ2-3, with 7 bases fitting TRBD2. The CDR3 length is 19 residues. Germline CDR1 is SGHRS and CDR2 is YFSETQ. After removal of 0 bases from V and 2 bases from J, the junction contained 15 bases not matched to a gene. The chain's CDR3 is CASSLGQGGGILSTDTQYF. CDR3 sequence (DNA): TGCGCCAGCAGCTTGGGCCAGGGCGGGGGAATCCTATCCACAGATACGCAGTATTTT. Filled out from reference TRBV5-1 and TRBJ2-3, the complete variable domain reads KAGVTQTPRYLIKTRGQQVTLSCSPISGHRSVSWYQQTPGQGLQFLFEYFSETQRNKGNFPGRFSGRQFSNSRSEMNVSTLELGDSALYLCASSLGQGGGILSTDTQYFGPGTRLTVL.

This chain connects TRBV9 to TRBJ2-5, with TRBD1 matching 7 bases. J was trimmed by 3 bases and V by 4 bases; bases with no gene match: 3. CDR3 length: 13 amino acids. Germline CDR1 is SGDLS and CDR2 is YYNGEE. The DNA for the CDR3 is TGTGCCAGCAGCAATGACAGGGAAGAGACCCAGTACTTC. Protein product: CASSNDREETQYF. Full variable domain (remainder filled in from reference TRBV9 and TRBJ2-5): DSGVTQTPKHLITATGQRVTLRCSPRSGDLSVYWYQQSLDQGLQFLIQYYNGEERAKGNILERFSAQQFPDLHSELNLSSLELGDSALYFCASSNDREETQYFGPGTRLLVL.

This rearrangement joins TRBV6-5 to TRBJ1-1, with 7 positions matching TRBD1. Germline V gene data show CDR1 as MNHEY and CDR2 as SVGAGI. The CDR3 covers 14 residues. V gave up 4 bases and J gave up 4 bases; unmatched junction bases: 6. This CDR3 reads CASSLQGTGTEAFF. The CDR3, as DNA: TGTGCCAGCAGTTTACAGGGGACGGGCACTGAAGCTTTCTTT.